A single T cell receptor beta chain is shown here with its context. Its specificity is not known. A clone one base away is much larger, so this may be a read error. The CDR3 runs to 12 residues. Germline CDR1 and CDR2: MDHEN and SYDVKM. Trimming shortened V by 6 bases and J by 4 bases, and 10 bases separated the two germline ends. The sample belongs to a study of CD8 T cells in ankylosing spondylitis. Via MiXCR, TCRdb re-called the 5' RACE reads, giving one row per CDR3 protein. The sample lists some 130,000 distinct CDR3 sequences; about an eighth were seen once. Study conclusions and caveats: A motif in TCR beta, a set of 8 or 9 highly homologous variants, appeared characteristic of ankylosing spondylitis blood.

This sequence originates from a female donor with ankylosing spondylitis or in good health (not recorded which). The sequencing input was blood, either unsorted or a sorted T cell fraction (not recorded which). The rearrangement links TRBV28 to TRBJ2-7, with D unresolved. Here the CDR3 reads CASSCVGYEQYF. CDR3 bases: TGTGCCAGCAGCTGCGTGGGGTACGAGCAGTACTTC.